This record concerns one TCR beta chain sequence. Its antigen is as yet unknown. Isolation recovered at least 7 million PBMCs from every sample. Each sample provided at least 5 micrograms of extracted total RNA. The data were taken from a study of blood T cells in healthy people across ages. Study-wide findings and caveats: Donors of long life had a larger count of naive CD4+ cells and greater diversity than aged donors. With donor CMV status unknown, expanded clonotype changes were possibly confounded.

The germline V gene has CDR1 MGHRA and CDR2 YSYEKL. There are 16 residues in the CDR3. With 0 bases removed from V and 0 bases from J, the gap between germline ends came to 9 bases. A second about 6 to 12 cycle PCR used barcoded and J-beta primers. TCRdb used MiXCR to reprocess the 5' RACE reads, holding one entry per CDR3 protein. The sample records 750,000 to 1,000,000 distinct CDR3 sequences, almost 30% being singletons. In addition, the sample was reused for a study of T cells of mothers and their children.

The TCR comes from a woman aged 40 to 49 in good health. The chain couples TRBV4-1 to TRBJ1-5; D uncertain. Specimen: blood. The CDR3 bases are TGCGCCAGCAGCCAAGAAGGGATTAATAGCAATCAGCCCCAGCATTTT. Translated, it gives CASSQEGINSNQPQHF.